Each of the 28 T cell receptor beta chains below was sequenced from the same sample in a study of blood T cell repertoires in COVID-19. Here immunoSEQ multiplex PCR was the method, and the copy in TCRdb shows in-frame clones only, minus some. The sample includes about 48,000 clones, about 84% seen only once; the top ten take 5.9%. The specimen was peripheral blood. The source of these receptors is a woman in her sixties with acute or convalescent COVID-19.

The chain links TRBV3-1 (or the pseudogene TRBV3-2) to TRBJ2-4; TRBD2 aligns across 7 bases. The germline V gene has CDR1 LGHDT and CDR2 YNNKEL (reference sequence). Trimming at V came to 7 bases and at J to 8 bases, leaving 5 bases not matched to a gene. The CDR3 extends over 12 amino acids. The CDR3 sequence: CASTLAGDIQYF. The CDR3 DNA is TGTGCCAGCACACTGGCGGGGGACATTCAGTACTTC.

The CDR3 bases are TGTGCCAGTTCCCCCCGGGCAGATACGCAGTATTTT. It translates to CASSPRADTQYF. The chain is built from TRBV25-1 and TRBJ2-3; D gene uncertain. Trimming pared 9 bases from V and 4 bases from J, leaving 11 bases between. The germline gives CDR1 MGHDK, CDR2 SYGVNS. The CDR3 is 12 residues long.

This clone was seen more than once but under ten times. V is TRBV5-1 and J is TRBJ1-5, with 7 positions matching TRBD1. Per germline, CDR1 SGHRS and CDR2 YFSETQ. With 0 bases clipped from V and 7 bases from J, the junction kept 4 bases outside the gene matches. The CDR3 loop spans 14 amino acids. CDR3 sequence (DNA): TGCGCCAGCAGCTTGGCGATAGGGGGCCAGCCCCAGCATTTT. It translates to CASSLAIGGQPQHF. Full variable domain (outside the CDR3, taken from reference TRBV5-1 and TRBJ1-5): KAGVTQTPRYLIKTRGQQVTLSCSPISGHRSVSWYQQTPGQGLQFLFEYFSETQRNKGNFPGRFSGRQFSNSRSEMNVSTLELGDSALYLCASSLAIGGQPQHFGDGTRLSIL.

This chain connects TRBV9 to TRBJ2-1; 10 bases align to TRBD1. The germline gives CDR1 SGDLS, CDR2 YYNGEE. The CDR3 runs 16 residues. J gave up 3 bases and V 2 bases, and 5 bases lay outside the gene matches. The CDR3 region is CASSVEDRGRYNEQFF. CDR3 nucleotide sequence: TGTGCCAGCAGCGTTGAAGACAGGGGGCGCTACAATGAGCAGTTCTTC. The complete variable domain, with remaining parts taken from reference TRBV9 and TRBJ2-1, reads DSGVTQTPKHLITATGQRVTLRCSPRSGDLSVYWYQQSLDQGLQFLIQYYNGEERAKGNILERFSAQQFPDLHSELNLSSLELGDSALYFCASSVEDRGRYNEQFFGPGTRLTVL.

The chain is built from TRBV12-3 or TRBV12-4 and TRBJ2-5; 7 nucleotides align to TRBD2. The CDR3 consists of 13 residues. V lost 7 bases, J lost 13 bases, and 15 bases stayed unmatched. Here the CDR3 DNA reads TGTGCCAGCACCATAAACTCTATCGGGGGGAGGTACTTC. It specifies CASTINSIGGRYF.

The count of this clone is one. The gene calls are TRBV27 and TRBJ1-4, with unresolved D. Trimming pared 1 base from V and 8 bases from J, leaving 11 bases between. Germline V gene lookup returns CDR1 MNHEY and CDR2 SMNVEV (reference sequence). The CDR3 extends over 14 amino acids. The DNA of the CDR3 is TGTGCCAGCAGTTTATACGGGTTACGAGAAAAACTGTTTTTT. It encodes CASSLYGLREKLFF.

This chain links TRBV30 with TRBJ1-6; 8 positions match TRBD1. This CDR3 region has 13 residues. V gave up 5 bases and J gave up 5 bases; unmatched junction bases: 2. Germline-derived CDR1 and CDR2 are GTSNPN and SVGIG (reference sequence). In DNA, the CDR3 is TGTGCCTGGGTGGACAGGGATAATTCACCCCTCCACTTT. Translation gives CAWVDRDNSPLHF. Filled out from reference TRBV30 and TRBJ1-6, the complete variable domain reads SQTIHQWPATLVQPVGSPLSLECTVEGTSNPNLYWYRQAAGRGLQLLFYSVGIGQISSEVPQNLSASRPQDRQFILSSKKLLLSDSGFYLCAWVDRDNSPLHFGNGTRLTVT.

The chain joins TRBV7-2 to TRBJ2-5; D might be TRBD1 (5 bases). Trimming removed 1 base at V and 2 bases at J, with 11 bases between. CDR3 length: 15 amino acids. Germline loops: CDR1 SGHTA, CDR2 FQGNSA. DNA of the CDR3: TGTGCCAGCAGCTTAGAGTTGGGGCTTCAAGAGACCCAGTACTTC. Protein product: CASSLELGLQETQYF.

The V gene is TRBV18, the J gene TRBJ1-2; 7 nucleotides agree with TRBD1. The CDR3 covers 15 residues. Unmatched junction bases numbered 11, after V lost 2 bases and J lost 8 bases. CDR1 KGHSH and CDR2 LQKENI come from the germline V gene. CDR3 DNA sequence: TGTGCCAGCTCACCAGGAGACTTTACAGGGGCCGGCTACACCTTC. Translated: CASSPGDFTGAGYTF.

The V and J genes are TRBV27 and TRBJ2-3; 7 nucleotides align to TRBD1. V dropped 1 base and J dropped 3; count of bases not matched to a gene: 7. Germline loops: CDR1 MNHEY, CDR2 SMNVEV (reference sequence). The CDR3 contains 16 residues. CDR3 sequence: CASSLFPRQGTDTQYF. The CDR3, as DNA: TGTGCCAGCAGTTTATTCCCCCGACAGGGTACAGATACGCAGTATTTT.

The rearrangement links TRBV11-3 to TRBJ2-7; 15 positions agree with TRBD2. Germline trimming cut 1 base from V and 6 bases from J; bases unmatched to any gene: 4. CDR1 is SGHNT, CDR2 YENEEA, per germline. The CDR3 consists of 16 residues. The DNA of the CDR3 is TGTGCCAGCAGCTTAGGGAAGGGACTAGCGGGAGGCGAGCAGTACTTC. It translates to CASSLGKGLAGGEQYF.

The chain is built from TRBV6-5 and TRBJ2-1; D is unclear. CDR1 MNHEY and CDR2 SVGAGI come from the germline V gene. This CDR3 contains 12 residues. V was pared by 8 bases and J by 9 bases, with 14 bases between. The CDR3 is CASGQVGLEQFF. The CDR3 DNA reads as TGTGCCAGCGGTCAGGTTGGGCTTGAGCAGTTCTTC.

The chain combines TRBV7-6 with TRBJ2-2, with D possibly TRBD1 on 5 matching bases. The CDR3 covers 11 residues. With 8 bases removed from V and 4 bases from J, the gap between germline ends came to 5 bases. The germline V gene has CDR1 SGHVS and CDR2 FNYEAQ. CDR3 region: CASQGTGELFF. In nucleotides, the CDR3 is TGTGCCAGCCAGGGCACCGGGGAGCTGTTTTTT.

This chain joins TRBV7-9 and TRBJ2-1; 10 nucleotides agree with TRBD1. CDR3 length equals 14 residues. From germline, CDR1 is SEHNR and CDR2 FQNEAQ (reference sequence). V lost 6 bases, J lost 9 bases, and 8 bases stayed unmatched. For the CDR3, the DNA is TGTGCCAGCAGTCCGGGACAGGGGTCGGGTGAGCAGTTCTTC. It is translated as CASSPGQGSGEQFF.

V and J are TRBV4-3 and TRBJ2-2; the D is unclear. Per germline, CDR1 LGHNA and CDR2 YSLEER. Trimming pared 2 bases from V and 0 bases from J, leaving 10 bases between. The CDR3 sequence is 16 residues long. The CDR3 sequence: CASSQMLVANTGELFF. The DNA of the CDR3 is TGCGCCAGCAGCCAAATGCTAGTCGCGAACACCGGGGAGCTGTTTTTT.

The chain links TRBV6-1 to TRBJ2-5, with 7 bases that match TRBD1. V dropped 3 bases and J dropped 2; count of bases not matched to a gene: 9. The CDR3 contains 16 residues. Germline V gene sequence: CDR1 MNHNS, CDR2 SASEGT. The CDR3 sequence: CASSDPQPGQQETQYF. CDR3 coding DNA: TGTGCCAGCAGTGATCCACAGCCGGGACAGCAAGAGACCCAGTACTTC.

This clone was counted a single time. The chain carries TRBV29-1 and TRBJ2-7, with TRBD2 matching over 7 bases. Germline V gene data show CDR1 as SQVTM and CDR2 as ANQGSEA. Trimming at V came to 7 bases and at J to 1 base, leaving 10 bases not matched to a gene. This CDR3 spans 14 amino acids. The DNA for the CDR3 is TGCAGCGCCGGGGGGTGGGGAGAGTCCTACGAGCAGTACTTC. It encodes CSAGGWGESYEQYF.

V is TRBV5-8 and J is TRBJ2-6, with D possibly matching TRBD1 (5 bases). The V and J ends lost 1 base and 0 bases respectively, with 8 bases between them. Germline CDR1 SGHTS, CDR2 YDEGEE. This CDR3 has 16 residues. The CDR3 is CASSLRTGSGANVLTF. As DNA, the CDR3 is TGTGCCAGCAGCTTGCGAACAGGCTCTGGGGCCAACGTCCTGACTTTC.

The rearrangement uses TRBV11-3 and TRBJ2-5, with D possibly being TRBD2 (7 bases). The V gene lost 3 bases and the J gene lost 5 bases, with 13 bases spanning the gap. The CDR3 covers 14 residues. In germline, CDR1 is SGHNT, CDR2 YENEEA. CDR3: CASSFTGGSETQYF. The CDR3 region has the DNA TGTGCCAGCAGCTTCACGGGGGGCAGCGAGACCCAGTACTTC.

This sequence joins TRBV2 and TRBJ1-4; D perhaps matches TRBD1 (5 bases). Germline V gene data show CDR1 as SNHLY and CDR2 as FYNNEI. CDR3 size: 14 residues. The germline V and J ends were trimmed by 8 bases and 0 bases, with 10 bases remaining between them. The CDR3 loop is CASLPTATNEKLFF. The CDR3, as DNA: TGTGCCAGCCTCCCGACAGCAACTAATGAAAAACTGTTTTTT.

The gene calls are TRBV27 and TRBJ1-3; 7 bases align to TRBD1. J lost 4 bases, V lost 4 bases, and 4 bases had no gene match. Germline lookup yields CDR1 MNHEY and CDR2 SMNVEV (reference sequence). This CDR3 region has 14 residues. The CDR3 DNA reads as TGTGCCAGCAGTTCCCAGGGGGGAGGAAACACCATATATTTT. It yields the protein CASSSQGGGNTIYF.

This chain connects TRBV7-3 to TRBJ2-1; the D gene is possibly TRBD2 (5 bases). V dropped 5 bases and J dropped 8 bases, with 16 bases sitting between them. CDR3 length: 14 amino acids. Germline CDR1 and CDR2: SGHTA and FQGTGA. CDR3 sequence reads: CASSPRARNDEQFF. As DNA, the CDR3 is TGTGCCAGCAGCCCGCGGGCCCGAAATGATGAGCAGTTCTTC.

The CDR3 loop reads CASSGVDRAQETQYF. The CDR3 region has the DNA TGTGCCAGCAGCGGCGTGGACAGGGCACAAGAGACCCAGTACTTC. The rearrangement joins TRBV7-9 to TRBJ2-5; 8 bases agree with TRBD1. CDR3 length: 15 amino acids. V lost 5 bases and J lost 2; bases outside the gene matches: 7. CDR1 and CDR2 from the germline V gene are SEHNR and FQNEAQ (reference sequence).

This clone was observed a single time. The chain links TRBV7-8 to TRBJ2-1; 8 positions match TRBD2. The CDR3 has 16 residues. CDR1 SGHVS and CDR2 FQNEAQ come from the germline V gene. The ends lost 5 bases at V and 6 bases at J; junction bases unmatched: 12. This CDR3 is CASSPGRGRGVNEQFF. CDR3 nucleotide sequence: TGTGCCAGCAGCCCCGGGAGGGGAAGAGGGGTCAATGAGCAGTTCTTC.

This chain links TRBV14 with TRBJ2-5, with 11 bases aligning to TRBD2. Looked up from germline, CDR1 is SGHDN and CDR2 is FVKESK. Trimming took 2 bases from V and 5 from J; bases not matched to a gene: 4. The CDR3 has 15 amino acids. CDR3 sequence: CASSQILAGDETQYF. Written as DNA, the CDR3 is TGTGCCAGCAGCCAAATACTAGCGGGGGACGAGACCCAGTACTTC.

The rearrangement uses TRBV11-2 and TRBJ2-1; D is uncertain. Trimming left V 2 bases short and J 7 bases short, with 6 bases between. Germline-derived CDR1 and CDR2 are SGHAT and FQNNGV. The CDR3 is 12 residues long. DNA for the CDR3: TGTGCCAGCAGCTTAATTAGTAATGAGCAGTTCTTC. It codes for CASSLISNEQFF.

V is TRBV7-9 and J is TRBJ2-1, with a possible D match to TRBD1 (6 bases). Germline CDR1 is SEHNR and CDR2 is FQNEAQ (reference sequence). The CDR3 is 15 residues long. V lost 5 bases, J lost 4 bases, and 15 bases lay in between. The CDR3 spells CASSPYRDGYNEQFF. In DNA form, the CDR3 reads TGTGCCAGCAGCCCATACAGGGATGGGTACAATGAGCAGTTCTTC. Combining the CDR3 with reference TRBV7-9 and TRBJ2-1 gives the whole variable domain DTGVSQNPRHKITKRGQNVTFRCDPISEHNRLYWYRQTLGQGPEFLTYFQNEAQLEKSRLLSDRFSAERPKGSFSTLEIQRTEQGDSAMYLCASSPYRDGYNEQFFGPGTRLTVL.

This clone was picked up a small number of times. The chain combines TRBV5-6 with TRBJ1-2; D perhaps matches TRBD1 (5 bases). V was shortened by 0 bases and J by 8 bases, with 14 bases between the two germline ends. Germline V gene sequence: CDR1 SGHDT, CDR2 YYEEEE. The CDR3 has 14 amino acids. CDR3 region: CASSLALPGVGYTF. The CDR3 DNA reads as TGTGCCAGCAGCTTGGCTCTTCCGGGGGTAGGCTACACCTTC.